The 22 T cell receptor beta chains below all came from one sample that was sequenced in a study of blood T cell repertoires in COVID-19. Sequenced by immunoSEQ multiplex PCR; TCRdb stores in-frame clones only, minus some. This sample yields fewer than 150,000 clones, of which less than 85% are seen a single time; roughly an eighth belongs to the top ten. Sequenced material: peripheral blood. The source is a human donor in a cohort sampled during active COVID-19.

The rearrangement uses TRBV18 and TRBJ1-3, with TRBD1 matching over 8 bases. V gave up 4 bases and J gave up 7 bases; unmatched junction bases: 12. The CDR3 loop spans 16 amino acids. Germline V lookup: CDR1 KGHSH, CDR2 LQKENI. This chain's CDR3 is CASSRDRRNLGNTIYF. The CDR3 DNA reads TGTGCCAGCTCACGGGACAGGCGAAATCTGGGGAACACCATATATTTT. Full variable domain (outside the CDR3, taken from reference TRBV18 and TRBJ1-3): NAGVMQNPRHLVRRRGQEARLRCSPMKGHSHVYWYRQLPEEGLKFMVYLQKENIIDESGMPKERFSAEFPKEGPSILRIQQVVRGDSAAYFCASSRDRRNLGNTIYFGEGSWLTVV.

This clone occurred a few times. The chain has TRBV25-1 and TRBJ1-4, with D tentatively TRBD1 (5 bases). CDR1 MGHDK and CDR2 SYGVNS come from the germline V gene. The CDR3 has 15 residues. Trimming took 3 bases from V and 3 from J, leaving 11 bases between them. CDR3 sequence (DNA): TGTGCCAGCAGTGAGCAGGGCGCGGCTAATGAAAAACTGTTTTTT. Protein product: CASSEQGAANEKLFF.

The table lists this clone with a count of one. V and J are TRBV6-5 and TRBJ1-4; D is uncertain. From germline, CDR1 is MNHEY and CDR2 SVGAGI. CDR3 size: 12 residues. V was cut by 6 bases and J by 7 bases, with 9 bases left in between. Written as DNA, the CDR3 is TGTGCCAGCAGCCTAGAAGGTGAAAAACTGTTTTTT. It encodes CASSLEGEKLFF.

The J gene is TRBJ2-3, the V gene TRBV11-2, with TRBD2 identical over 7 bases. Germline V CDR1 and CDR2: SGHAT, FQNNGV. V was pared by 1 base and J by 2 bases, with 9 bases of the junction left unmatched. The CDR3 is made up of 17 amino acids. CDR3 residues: CASSLGDYRAYTDTQYF. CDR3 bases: TGTGCCAGCAGCTTAGGGGACTACCGAGCCTACACAGATACGCAGTATTTT.

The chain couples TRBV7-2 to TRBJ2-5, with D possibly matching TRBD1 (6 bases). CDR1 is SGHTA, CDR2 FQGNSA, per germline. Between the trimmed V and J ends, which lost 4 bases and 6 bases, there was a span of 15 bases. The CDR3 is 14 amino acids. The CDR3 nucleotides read TGTGCCAGCAGCTCGGGGACACCCCCAAAGACCCAGTACTTC. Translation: CASSSGTPPKTQYF.

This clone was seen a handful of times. In DNA, the CDR3 is TGTGCCAGCAGTAGGACAGGGGGCCCCACAGATACGCAGTATTTT. Its translation is CASSRTGGPTDTQYF. The chain is built from TRBV6-6 and TRBJ2-3, with TRBD1 matching over 11 bases. The germline V gene has CDR1 MNHNY and CDR2 SVGAGI (reference sequence). After removal of 5 bases from V and 2 bases from J, the junction contained 3 bases not matched to a gene. The CDR3 length is 15 residues.

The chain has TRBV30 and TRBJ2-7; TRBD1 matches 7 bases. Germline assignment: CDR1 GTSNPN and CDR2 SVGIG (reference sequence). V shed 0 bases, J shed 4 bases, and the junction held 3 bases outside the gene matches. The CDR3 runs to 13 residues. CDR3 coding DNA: TGTGCCTGGAGTGTTATACAGGGGTACGAGCAGTACTTC. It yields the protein CAWSVIQGYEQYF. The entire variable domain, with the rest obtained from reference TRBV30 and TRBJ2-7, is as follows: SQTIHQWPATLVQPVGSPLSLECTVEGTSNPNLYWYRQAAGRGLQLLFYSVGIGQISSEVPQNLSASRPQDRQFILSSKKLLLSDSGFYLCAWSVIQGYEQYFGPGTRLTVT.

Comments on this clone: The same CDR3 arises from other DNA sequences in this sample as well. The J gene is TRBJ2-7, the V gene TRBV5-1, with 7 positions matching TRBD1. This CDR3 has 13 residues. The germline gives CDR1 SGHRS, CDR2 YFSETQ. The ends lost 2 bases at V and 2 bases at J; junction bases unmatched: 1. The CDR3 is CASSFGQAYEQYF. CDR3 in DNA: TGCGCCAGCAGCTTCGGACAGGCCTACGAGCAGTACTTC.

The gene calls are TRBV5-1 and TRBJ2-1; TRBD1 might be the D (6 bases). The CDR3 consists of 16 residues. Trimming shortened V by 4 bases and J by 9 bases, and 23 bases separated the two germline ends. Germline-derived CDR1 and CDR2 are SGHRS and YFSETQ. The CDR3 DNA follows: TGCGCCAGCAGCACTTCCCCCGGGACACGCTCAATTGAGCAGTTCTTC. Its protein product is CASSTSPGTRSIEQFF.

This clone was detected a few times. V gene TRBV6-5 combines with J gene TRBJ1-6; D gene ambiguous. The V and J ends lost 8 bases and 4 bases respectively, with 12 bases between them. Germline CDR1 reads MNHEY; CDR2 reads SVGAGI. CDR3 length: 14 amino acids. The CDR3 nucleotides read TGTGCCAGCGGCCTTGAGGATTATAATTCACCCCTCCACTTT. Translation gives CASGLEDYNSPLHF.

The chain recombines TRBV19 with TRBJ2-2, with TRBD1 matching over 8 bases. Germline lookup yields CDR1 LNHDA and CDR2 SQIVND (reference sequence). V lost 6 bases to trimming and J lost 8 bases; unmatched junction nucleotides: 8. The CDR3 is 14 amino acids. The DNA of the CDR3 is TGTGCCAGTAGCAACGGACAGGGAGTGGGGGAGCTGTTTTTT. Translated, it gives CASSNGQGVGELFF.

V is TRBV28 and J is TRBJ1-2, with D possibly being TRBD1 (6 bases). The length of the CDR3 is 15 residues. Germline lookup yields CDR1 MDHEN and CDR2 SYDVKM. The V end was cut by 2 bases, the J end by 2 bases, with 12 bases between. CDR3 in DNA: TGTGCCAGCAGTTTACTCCGACAGGTGAACTATGGCTACACCTTC. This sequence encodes CASSLLRQVNYGYTF.

As DNA, the CDR3 is TGTGCCAGCATTCCGGCTAGCGGGGGACGACCCGAGCAGTTCTTC. Amino acid sequence: CASIPASGGRPEQFF. The chain carries TRBV3-1 (or the pseudogene TRBV3-2) and TRBJ2-1, with TRBD2 matching 10 bases. Looked up from germline, CDR1 is LGHDT and CDR2 is YNNKEL (reference sequence). V gave up 7 bases and J gave up 10 bases; unmatched junction bases: 13. The CDR3 loop spans 15 amino acids.

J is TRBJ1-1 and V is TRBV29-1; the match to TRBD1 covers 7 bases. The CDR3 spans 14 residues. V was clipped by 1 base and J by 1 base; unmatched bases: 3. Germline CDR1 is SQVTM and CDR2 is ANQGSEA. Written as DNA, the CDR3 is TGCAGCGTTGAAGCCACAGGGGCGAACACTGAAGCTTTCTTT. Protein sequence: CSVEATGANTEAFF. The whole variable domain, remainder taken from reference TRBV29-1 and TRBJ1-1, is SAVISQKPSRDICQRGTSLTIQCQVDSQVTMMFWYRQQPGQSLTLIATANQGSEATYESGFVIDKFPISRPNLTFSTLTVSNMSPEDSSIYLCSVEATGANTEAFFGQGTRLTVV.

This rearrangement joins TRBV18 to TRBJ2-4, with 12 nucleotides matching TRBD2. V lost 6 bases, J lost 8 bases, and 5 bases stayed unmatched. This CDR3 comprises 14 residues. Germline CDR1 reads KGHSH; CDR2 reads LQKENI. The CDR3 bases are TGTGCCAGCTCGATGGGACTAGCGGGTGACATTCAGTACTTC. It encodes CASSMGLAGDIQYF. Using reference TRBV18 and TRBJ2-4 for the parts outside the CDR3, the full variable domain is NAGVMQNPRHLVRRRGQEARLRCSPMKGHSHVYWYRQLPEEGLKFMVYLQKENIIDESGMPKERFSAEFPKEGPSILRIQQVVRGDSAAYFCASSMGLAGDIQYFGAGTRLSVL.

CDR3 region: CASSENSDTQYF. Here the CDR3 DNA reads TGCGCCAGCAGTGAGAACTCAGATACGCAGTATTTT. The gene calls are TRBV10-1 and TRBJ2-3; the D is unclear. V gave up 2 bases and J gave up 4 bases, with 4 bases separating them. Germline V gene lookup returns CDR1 WNHNN and CDR2 SYGVQD (reference sequence). The CDR3 sequence is 12 residues long.

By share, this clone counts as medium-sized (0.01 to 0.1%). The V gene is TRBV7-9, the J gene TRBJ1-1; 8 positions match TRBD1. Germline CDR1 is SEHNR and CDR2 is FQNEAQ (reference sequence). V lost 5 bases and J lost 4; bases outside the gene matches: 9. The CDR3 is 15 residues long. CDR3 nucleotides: TGTGCCAGCAGCCCCCTGGACAGGGCTGTCACTGAAGCTTTCTTT. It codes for CASSPLDRAVTEAFF.

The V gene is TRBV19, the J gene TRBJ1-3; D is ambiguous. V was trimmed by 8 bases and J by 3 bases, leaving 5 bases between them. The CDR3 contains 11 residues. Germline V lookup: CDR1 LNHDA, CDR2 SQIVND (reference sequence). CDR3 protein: CASVSGNTIYF. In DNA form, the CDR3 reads TGTGCCAGTGTCAGTGGAAACACCATATATTTT.

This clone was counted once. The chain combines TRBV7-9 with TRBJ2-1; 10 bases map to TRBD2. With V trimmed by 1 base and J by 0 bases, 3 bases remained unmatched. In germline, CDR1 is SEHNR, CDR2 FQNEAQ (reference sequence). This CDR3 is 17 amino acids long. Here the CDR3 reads CASSLGLAGGSYNEQFF. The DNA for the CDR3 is TGTGCCAGCAGCTTAGGGTTAGCGGGGGGCTCCTACAATGAGCAGTTCTTC.

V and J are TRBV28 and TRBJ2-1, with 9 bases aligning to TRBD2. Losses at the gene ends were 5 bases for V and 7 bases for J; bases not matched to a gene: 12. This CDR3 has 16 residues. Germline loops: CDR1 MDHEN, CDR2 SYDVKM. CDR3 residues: CASSPMGGGARNEQFF. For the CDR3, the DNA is TGTGCCAGCAGTCCTATGGGCGGGGGGGCCAGGAATGAGCAGTTCTTC.

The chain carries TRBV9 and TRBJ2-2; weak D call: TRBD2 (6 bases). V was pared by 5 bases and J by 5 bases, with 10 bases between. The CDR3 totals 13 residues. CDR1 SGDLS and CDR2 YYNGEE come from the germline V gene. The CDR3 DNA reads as TGTGCCAGCAGACTGGAGGGAACCGGGGAGCTGTTTTTT. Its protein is CASRLEGTGELFF.

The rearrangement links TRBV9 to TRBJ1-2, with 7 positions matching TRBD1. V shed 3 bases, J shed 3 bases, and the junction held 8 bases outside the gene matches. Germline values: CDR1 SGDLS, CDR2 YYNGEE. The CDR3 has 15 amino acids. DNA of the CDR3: TGTGCCAGCAGCGGACTAGGACAGGCTGACTATGGCTACACCTTC. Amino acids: CASSGLGQADYGYTF. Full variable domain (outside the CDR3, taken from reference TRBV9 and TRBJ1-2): DSGVTQTPKHLITATGQRVTLRCSPRSGDLSVYWYQQSLDQGLQFLIQYYNGEERAKGNILERFSAQQFPDLHSELNLSSLELGDSALYFCASSGLGQADYGYTFGSGTRLTVV.